The 15 T cell receptor beta chains listed next were all sequenced from one sample in a study of blood T cell repertoires in COVID-19. Sequenced by immunoSEQ multiplex PCR; TCRdb stores in-frame clones only, minus some. The sample comprises some 210,000 clones, over 70% of which are singletons, and less than 3.5% rests with the top ten. The sample was peripheral blood. The origin of the receptors is a man aged 50-59 years with active or convalescent COVID-19.

In this sample, this clone turned up a few times. This chain joins TRBV5-1 and TRBJ2-7; 9 bases match TRBD1. CDR3 length: 16 amino acids. V dropped 2 bases and J dropped 2; count of bases not matched to a gene: 8. Germline CDR1 reads SGHRS; CDR2 reads YFSETQ. The DNA for the CDR3 is TGCGCCAGCAGCTTAGGGACAGGGCTCGGGACCTACGAGCAGTACTTC. Its translation is CASSLGTGLGTYEQYF.

The rearrangement joins TRBV7-3 to TRBJ2-1, with TRBD2 matching over 8 bases. Looked up from germline, CDR1 is SGHTA and CDR2 is FQGTGA. After removal of 5 bases from V and 5 bases from J, the junction contained 11 bases not matched to a gene. There are 16 residues in the CDR3. CDR3 DNA sequence: TGTGCCAGCAGCGACTCAAGCGGGAGAGACCACAATGAGCAGTTCTTC. Residues: CASSDSSGRDHNEQFF.

The V call is TRBV5-1, the J call TRBJ2-7; 8 bases are a match to TRBD1. The germline V gene has CDR1 SGHRS and CDR2 YFSETQ. J was trimmed by 4 bases and V by 4 bases; bases with no gene match: 10. The CDR3 runs to 15 residues. The CDR3: CASSLGAGGLYEQYF. The DNA of the CDR3 is TGCGCCAGCAGCCTAGGGGCAGGGGGCTTGTACGAGCAGTACTTC.

This sequence joins TRBV19 and TRBJ2-1; 13 positions agree with TRBD2. The V segment lost 11 bases and the J segment 0 bases; nucleotides outside the gene matches: 4. This CDR3 has 15 amino acids. Germline V gene lookup returns CDR1 LNHDA and CDR2 SQIVND (reference sequence). The CDR3 DNA sequence: TGTGCCGCGGGACTAGCGGGGAGCTCCTACAATGAGCAGTTCTTC. Protein product: CAAGLAGSSYNEQFF.

This sequence joins TRBV5-1 and TRBJ1-4; 9 bases fit TRBD1. Germline CDR1 is SGHRS and CDR2 is YFSETQ. The CDR3 runs to 16 residues. J gave up 3 bases and V 4 bases, and 7 bases lay outside the gene matches. This CDR3 reads CASSEQGADSNEKLFF. The CDR3 region has the DNA TGCGCCAGCAGCGAACAGGGGGCTGACTCTAATGAAAAACTGTTTTTT.

The V and J genes are TRBV5-1 and TRBJ1-6; a possible D gene is TRBD1 (6 bases). The V end was cut by 0 bases, the J end by 6 bases, with 10 bases between. The CDR3 is made up of 15 amino acids. Germline CDR1 SGHRS, CDR2 YFSETQ. The DNA for the CDR3 is TGCGCCAGCAGCTTGGTTCAGGGGCTTAATTCACCCCTCCACTTT. Amino acids: CASSLVQGLNSPLHF.

The V gene is TRBV10-1, the J gene TRBJ2-1; TRBD2 aligns across 7 bases. After removal of 4 bases from V and 9 bases from J, the junction contained 6 bases not matched to a gene. The CDR3 consists of 13 residues. CDR1 is WNHNN and CDR2 is SYGVQD in the germline V gene (reference sequence). In DNA form, the CDR3 reads TGCGCCAGCAGTGGACTAGGGAGGGGTGAGCAGTTCTTC. Translation: CASSGLGRGEQFF.

The genes are TRBV6-2 or TRBV6-3 and TRBJ2-6, with 8 nucleotides matching TRBD1. The junction had 8 bases not matched to a gene; V was cut back by 3 bases and J by 4 bases. CDR3 length equals 17 residues. Per the germline V gene, CDR1 is MNHEY and CDR2 is SVGEGT. The CDR3 sequence is CASSYRRQGPGANVLTF. DNA for the CDR3: TGTGCCAGCAGTTATCGAAGACAGGGGCCCGGGGCCAACGTCCTGACTTTC.

The V call is TRBV20-1, the J call TRBJ1-5, with TRBD1 matching over 9 bases. CDR3 length: 15 amino acids. With 3 bases clipped from V and 3 bases from J, the junction kept 6 bases outside the gene matches. Germline V gene lookup returns CDR1 DFQATT and CDR2 SNEGSKA (reference sequence). CDR3 residues: CSASPGTGFNQPQHF. CDR3 nucleotide sequence: TGCAGTGCTAGTCCCGGGACAGGGTTCAATCAGCCCCAGCATTTT.

The chain links TRBV5-1 to TRBJ1-6; 10 positions agree with TRBD1. The trim removed 4 bases at V and 17 bases at J, leaving 9 bases unmatched. Germline CDR1 reads SGHRS; CDR2 reads YFSETQ. This CDR3 is built from 13 residues. CDR3 residues: CASSHGQGGSFHF. Written as DNA, the CDR3 is TGCGCCAGCAGCCACGGACAGGGGGGGTCCTTCCACTTT.

This chain connects TRBV7-2 to TRBJ1-4, with D perhaps matching TRBD1 (5 bases). V lost 4 bases and J lost 7, with 16 bases in between. Germline loops: CDR1 SGHTA, CDR2 FQGNSA. This CDR3 comprises 15 residues. The CDR3 DNA follows: TGTGCCAGCAGCTCAAACGGGGGTTTTGGTGAAAAACTGTTTTTT. Protein: CASSSNGGFGEKLFF. Full variable domain (outside the CDR3, taken from reference TRBV7-2 and TRBJ1-4): GAGVSQSPSNKVTEKGKDVELRCDPISGHTALYWYRQSLGQGLEFLIYFQGNSAPDKSGLPSDRFSAERTGGSVSTLTIQRTQQEDSAVYLCASSSNGGFGEKLFFGSGTQLSVL.

A few counts support this clone. The chain is built from TRBV4-1 and TRBJ1-1; D possibly corresponds to TRBD1 (5 bases). CDR1 is MGHRA and CDR2 is YSYEKL in the germline V gene. CDR3 length: 15 residues. V was clipped by 6 bases and J by 2 bases, with 16 bases between them. The CDR3 region has the DNA TGCGCCAGCAGGAAACACATAACAGGTAACACTGAAGCTTTCTTT. Amino acid sequence: CASRKHITGNTEAFF.

The chain employs TRBV28 and TRBJ2-4; 7 bases are a match to TRBD1. This CDR3 comprises 16 residues. Germline CDR1 reads MDHEN; CDR2 reads SYDVKM. V dropped 4 bases and J dropped 0; count of bases not matched to a gene: 6. The CDR3 here is CASSSGQVLAKNIQYF. The CDR3 DNA sequence: TGTGCCAGCAGTTCTGGACAGGTACTAGCCAAAAACATTCAGTACTTC.

The chain joins TRBV14 to TRBJ1-6; the D gene is possibly TRBD1 (5 bases). Germline CDR1 and CDR2: SGHDN and FVKESK. V shed 1 base and J shed 7 bases, with 8 bases lying between them. CDR3 length: 14 amino acids. DNA for the CDR3: TGTGCCAGCAGCCAAGCAAGGGGAAATTCACCCCTCCACTTT. Translated, it gives CASSQARGNSPLHF.

This clone was recorded a few times. The V call is TRBV9, the J call TRBJ2-5, with D possibly being TRBD1 (5 bases). V dropped 4 bases and J dropped 5 bases, with 21 bases sitting between them. The CDR3 runs 16 residues. Germline CDR1 and CDR2: SGDLS and YYNGEE. The CDR3 bases are TGTGCCAGCAGCCCAACCCCAGGGAAGGGGCGGGAGACCCAGTACTTC. Encoded protein: CASSPTPGKGRETQYF.